Each of the 9 T cell receptor beta chains below was sequenced from the same sample in a study of cytomegalovirus exposure and HLA in healthy donors. The study ran its PCR with 60 Vbeta and 13 Jbeta primers. TCRdb's table, derived via immunoSEQ multiplex PCR, lists solely in-frame clones and lacks some. The table lists 90,000 to 100,000 clones, approximately 78% of them singletons. Sequenced sample: PBMCs. The receptors originated from a man between 40 and 49 years old in good health and CMV-seronegative.

This clone was picked up one time. CDR3 region: CASSDPRRSSYEQYF. CDR3 in DNA: TGTGCCAGCAGTGACCCCCGCCGGAGCTCCTACGAGCAGTACTTC. This rearrangement joins TRBV6-1 to TRBJ2-7; D is undetermined. This CDR3 contains 15 residues. Germline CDR1 and CDR2: MNHNS and SASEGT. Trimming stripped 3 bases from V and 0 bases from J, with 12 bases between.

The chain employs TRBV18 and TRBJ2-2; TRBD1 agrees at 10 bases. The V gene end was trimmed by 1 base and the J gene end by 5 bases; junction bases not matched to a gene: 10. This CDR3 contains 18 residues. Germline CDR1 KGHSH, CDR2 LQKENI. CDR3 sequence (DNA): TGTGCCAGCTCACCACTTAACAGACAGGGGGCATGGACCGGGGAGCTGTTTTTT. Its protein product is CASSPLNRQGAWTGELFF.

The chain combines TRBV19 with TRBJ1-6, with D possibly being TRBD1 (5 bases). The CDR3 spans 14 residues. Germline CDR1 and CDR2: LNHDA and SQIVND (reference sequence). Trimming removed 6 bases from V and 6 bases from J, with 12 bases in between. CDR3 in amino acids: CASRIGGSNSPLHF. In DNA form, the CDR3 reads TGTGCCAGTAGGATCGGGGGTAGTAATTCACCCCTCCACTTT.

This chain joins TRBV7-2 and TRBJ1-6; no clear D gene. Germline-derived CDR1 and CDR2 are SGHTA and FQGNSA. V lost 2 bases and J lost 9, with 5 bases in between. The CDR3 has 12 amino acids. The CDR3 region is CASSLTSSPLHF. The CDR3 DNA is TGTGCCAGCAGCTTAACGAGTTCACCCCTCCACTTT. Drawing the rest from reference TRBV7-2 and TRBJ1-6, the complete variable domain is GAGVSQSPSNKVTEKGKDVELRCDPISGHTALYWYRQSLGQGLEFLIYFQGNSAPDKSGLPSDRFSAERTGGSVSTLTIQRTQQEDSAVYLCASSLTSSPLHFGNGTRLTVT.

The J gene is TRBJ2-7, the V gene TRBV10-2; 11 nucleotides match TRBD2. Germline V gene data show CDR1 as WSHSY and CDR2 as SAAADI. The CDR3 is 14 residues long. V lost 6 bases, J lost 9 bases, and 10 bases stayed unmatched. The DNA of the CDR3 is TGCGCCAGCAGGGAGACTAGCGGGGCTGGTGGGCAGTACTTC. Protein: CASRETSGAGGQYF.

The genes are TRBV30 and TRBJ1-2, with D tentatively TRBD1 (5 bases). The CDR3 contains 14 residues. The germline gives CDR1 GTSNPN, CDR2 SVGIG (reference sequence). V was trimmed by 3 bases and J by 0 bases, leaving 11 bases between them. For the CDR3, the DNA is TGTGCCTGGAGATCCGGGGGAGCTAACTATGGCTACACCTTC. Its translation: CAWRSGGANYGYTF.

This clone has a handful of counts. The V gene is TRBV7-8, the J gene TRBJ2-7; D not resolved. V gave up 5 bases and J gave up 0 bases, with 8 bases separating them. The CDR3 has 13 residues. The V gene's germline CDR1 is SGHVS and CDR2 FQNEAQ. Here the CDR3 reads CASSRRISYEQYF. Here the CDR3 DNA reads TGTGCCAGCAGCCGCAGGATCTCCTACGAGCAGTACTTC.

CDR3 loop: CASTDRVDEKLFF. In DNA form, the CDR3 reads TGTGCCAGCACGGACAGGGTGGACGAAAAACTGTTTTTT. V is TRBV28 and J is TRBJ1-4; TRBD1 agrees at 8 bases. Trimming at V came to 7 bases and at J to 8 bases, leaving 6 bases not matched to a gene. Germline CDR1 is MDHEN and CDR2 is SYDVKM. The CDR3 totals 13 residues.

This clone was seen once. The V gene is TRBV7-9, the J gene TRBJ2-1, with 10 bases fitting TRBD2. J was trimmed by 10 bases and V by 5 bases; bases with no gene match: 8. Germline V gene sequence: CDR1 SEHNR, CDR2 FQNEAQ (reference sequence). There are 14 residues in the CDR3. CDR3 in DNA: TGTGCCAGCAGCCTAAGTGGACTAGCGGACGAGCAGTTCTTC. This sequence encodes CASSLSGLADEQFF.